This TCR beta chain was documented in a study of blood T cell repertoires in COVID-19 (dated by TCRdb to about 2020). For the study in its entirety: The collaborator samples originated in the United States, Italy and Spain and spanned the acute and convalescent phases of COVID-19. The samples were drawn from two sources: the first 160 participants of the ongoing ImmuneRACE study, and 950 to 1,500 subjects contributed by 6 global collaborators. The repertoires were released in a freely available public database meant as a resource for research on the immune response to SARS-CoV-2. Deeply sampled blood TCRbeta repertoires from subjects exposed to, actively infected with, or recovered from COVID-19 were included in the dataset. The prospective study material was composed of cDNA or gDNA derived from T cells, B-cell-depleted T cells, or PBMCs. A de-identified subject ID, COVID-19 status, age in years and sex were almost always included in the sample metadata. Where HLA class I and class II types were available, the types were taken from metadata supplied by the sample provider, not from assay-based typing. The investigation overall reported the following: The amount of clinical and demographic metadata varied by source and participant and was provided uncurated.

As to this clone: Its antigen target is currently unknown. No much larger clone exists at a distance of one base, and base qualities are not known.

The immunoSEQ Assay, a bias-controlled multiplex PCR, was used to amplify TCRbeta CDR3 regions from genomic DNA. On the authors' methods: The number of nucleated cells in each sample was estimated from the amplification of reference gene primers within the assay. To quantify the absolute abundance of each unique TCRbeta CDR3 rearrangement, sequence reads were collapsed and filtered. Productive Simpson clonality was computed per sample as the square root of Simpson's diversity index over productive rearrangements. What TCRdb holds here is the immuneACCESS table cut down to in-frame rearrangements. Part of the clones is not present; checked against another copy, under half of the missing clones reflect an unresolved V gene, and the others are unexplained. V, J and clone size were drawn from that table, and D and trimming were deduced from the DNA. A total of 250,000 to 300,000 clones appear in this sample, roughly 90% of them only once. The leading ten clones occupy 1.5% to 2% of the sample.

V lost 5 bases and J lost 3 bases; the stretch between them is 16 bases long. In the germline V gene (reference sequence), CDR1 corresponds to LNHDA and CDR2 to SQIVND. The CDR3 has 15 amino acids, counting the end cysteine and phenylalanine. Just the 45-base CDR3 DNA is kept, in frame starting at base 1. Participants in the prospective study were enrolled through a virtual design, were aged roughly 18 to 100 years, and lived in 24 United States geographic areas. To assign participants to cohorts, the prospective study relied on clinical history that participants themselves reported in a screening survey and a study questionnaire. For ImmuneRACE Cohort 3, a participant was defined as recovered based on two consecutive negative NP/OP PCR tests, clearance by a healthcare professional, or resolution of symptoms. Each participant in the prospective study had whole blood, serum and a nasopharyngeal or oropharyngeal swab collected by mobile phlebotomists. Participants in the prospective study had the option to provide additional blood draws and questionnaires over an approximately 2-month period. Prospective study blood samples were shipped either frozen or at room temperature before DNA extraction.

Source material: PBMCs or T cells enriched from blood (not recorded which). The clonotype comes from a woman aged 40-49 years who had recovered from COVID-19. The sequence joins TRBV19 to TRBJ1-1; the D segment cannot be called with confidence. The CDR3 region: CASSPSPWGDTEAFF. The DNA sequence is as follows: TGTGCCAGTAGTCCAAGCCCGTGGGGAGACACTGAAGCTTTCTTT.